This T cell receptor (beta chain) was sequenced in a study of blood T cell repertoires in COVID-19. Germline CDR1 LGHDT, CDR2 YNNKEL (reference sequence). The CDR3 runs 12 residues. The trim removed 4 bases at V and 8 bases at J, leaving 4 bases unmatched. Authors' processing steps: Estimated nucleated cell counts came from reference gene primer amplification. The table came from immunoSEQ multiplex PCR; TCRdb's copy has only in-frame clones and leaves some out. That table furnishes V, J and clone size, whereas the DNA furnished D and trimming. This sample carries 200,000 to 250,000 clones, roughly four fifths of them seen once, and the ten largest clones take around 8%. This clone was counted a few times.

The source is a woman older than 75 with COVID-19, enrolled during active disease. This rearrangement joins TRBV3-1 (or the pseudogene TRBV3-2) to TRBJ1-2; 7 bases match TRBD1. The specimen sequenced was peripheral blood. For the CDR3, the DNA is TGTGCCAGCAGCCTCTTAGGGGGCGGCTACACCTTC. Protein sequence: CASSLLGGGYTF.